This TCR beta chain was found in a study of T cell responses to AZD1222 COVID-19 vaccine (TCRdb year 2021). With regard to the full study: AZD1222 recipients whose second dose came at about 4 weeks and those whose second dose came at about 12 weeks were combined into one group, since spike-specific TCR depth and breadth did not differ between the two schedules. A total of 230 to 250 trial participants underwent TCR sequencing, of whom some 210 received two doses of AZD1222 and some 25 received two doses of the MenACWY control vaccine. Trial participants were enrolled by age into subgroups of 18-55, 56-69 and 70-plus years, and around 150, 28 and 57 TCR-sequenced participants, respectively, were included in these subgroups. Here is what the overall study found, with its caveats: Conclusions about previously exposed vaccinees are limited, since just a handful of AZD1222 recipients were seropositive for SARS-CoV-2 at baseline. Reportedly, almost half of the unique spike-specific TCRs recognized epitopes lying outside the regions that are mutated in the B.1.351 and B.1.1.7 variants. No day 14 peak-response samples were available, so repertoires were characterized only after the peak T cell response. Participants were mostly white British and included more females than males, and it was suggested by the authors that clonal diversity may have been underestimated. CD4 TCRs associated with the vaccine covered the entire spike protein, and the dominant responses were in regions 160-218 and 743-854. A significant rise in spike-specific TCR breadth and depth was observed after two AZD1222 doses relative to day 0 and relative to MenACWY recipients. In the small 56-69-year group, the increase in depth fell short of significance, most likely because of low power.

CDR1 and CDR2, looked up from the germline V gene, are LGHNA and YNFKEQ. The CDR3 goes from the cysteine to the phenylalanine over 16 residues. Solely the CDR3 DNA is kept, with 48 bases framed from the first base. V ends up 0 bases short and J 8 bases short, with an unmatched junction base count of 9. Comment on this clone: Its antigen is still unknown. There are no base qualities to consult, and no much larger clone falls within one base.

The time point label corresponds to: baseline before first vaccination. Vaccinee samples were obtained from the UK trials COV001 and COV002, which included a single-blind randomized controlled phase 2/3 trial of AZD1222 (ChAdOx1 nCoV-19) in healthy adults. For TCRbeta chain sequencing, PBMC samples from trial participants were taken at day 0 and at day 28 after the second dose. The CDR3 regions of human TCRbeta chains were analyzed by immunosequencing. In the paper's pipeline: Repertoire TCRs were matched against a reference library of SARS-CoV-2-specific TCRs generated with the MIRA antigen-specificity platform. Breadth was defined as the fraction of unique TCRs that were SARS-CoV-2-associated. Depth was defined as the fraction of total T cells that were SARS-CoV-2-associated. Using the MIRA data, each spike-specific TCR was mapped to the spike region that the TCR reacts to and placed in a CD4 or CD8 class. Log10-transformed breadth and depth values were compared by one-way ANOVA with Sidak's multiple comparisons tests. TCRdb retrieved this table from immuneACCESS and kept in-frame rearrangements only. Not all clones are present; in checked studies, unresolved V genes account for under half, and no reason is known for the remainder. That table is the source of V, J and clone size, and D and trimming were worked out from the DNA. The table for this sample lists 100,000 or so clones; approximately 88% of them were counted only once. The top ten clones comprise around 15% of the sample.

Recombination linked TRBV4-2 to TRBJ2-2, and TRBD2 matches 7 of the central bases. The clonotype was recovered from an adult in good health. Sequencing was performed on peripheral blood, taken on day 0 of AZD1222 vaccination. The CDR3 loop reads CASSQEQRGARGELFF. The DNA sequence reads TGTGCCAGCAGCCAAGAACAGCGGGGAGCGCGGGGGGAGCTGTTTTTT.